This T cell receptor (beta chain) was recorded in a study of control samples from healthy donors and cancer patients. Libraries were prepared by immunoSEQ multiplex PCR; TCRdb keeps only in-frame clonotypes and omits some of them. The sample gives over 100,000 clones, about 90% of which show up once; 2.1% is in the top ten. Germline CDR1 SQVTM, CDR2 ANQGSEA. This CDR3 comprises 12 residues. Trimming took off 6 bases at V and 6 bases at J, with 12 bases between the two ends. This clonotype originated in a woman between 50 and 59 years old in good health. The sample was blood. V usage is TRBV29-1 and J usage is TRBJ1-5, with D tentatively TRBD1 (5 bases). The CDR3 region has the DNA TGCAGCGTCGCGACAGTGGGTCAGCCCCAGCATTTT. Translated, it gives CSVATVGQPQHF.